These 2 T cell receptor beta chains share one sample of origin, sequenced in a study of OX40 agonist ivuxolimab in advanced cancers. The library relied on the immunoSEQ multiplex PCR assay. The source is immuneACCESS, and TCRdb retained only in-frame sequences with V and J called. Part of the clones is not carried over; for the studies checked, unresolved V genes explain less than half of this, and the remainder is unexplained. The table for this sample lists fewer than 85,000 clones; roughly nine tenths of them were counted only once. The ten largest clones take up roughly 0.72% of the sample. The sequencing here drew on CD4+ or CD8+ T cells sorted from blood, taken in a trial of the OX40 agonist ivuxolimab. Receptors were obtained from an adult with an advanced solid tumor such as melanoma, head and neck, liver or kidney cancer.

The J gene is TRBJ2-7, the V gene TRBV2, with unresolved D. Deletions cut 8 bases from V and 0 bases from J, with 8 bases between. CDR3 length: 12 amino acids. CDR1 SNHLY and CDR2 FYNNEI come from the germline V gene. The CDR3 region has the DNA TGTGCCAGCCAGACGATCTCCTACGAGCAGTACTTC. This translates into CASQTISYEQYF.

The chain has TRBV30 and TRBJ1-6, with D possibly matching TRBD1 (5 bases). Between the trimmed V and J ends, which lost 7 bases and 0 bases, there was a span of 16 bases. This CDR3 region has 16 residues. CDR1 is GTSNPN and CDR2 is SVGIG in the germline V gene (reference sequence). CDR3 nucleotides: TGTGCCTCAGGCAGGGCCCCGAGCTCCTATAATTCACCCCTCCACTTT. It codes for CASGRAPSSYNSPLHF.